The T cell receptor (beta chain) under discussion was sequenced for a study of vaccination effects on CD4 cells after COVID-19. V gave up 3 bases and J gave up 1 base, with 9 bases separating them. CDR1 and CDR2 (germline): SGHVS, FQNEAQ. The CDR3 covers 14 residues. Assay used: immunoSEQ multiplex PCR; TCRdb lists only in-frame clones, some missing. The repertoire holds 77,000 or so clones, with 78% as singletons. Prior to sequencing, the ViraFEST assay stimulated PBMC with viral peptide pools, which expanded the antigen-specific CD4+ T cells. On roughly day 10 of culture, CD4+ T cells were separated out. Absence of prior SARS-CoV-2 infection characterized the vaccine recipients, who showed negative nucleocapsid antibodies. Each culture well received approximately 2 million PBMC. These cells were then cultured in IMDM with approximately 10 IU/ml IL-2 and 9 to 10 ug/ml peptides. Study findings and constraints: Few convalescent patients and no early post-infection timepoints were included in the study. Clones arising from infection and from vaccination showed marked clonal contraction late after vaccination.

A word on this clone: What it binds is unknown.

The TCR comes from a human donor who received a COVID-19 vaccine. The V and J genes are TRBV7-8 and TRBJ2-5; no reliable D call. Sequenced here: CD4+ T cells from PBMCs cultured with SARS-CoV-2 spike peptides, sampled before COVID-19 vaccination. CDR3 DNA: TGTGCCAGCAGCTTTATGGCTATCCAAGAGACCCAGTACTTC. Its protein product is CASSFMAIQETQYF.